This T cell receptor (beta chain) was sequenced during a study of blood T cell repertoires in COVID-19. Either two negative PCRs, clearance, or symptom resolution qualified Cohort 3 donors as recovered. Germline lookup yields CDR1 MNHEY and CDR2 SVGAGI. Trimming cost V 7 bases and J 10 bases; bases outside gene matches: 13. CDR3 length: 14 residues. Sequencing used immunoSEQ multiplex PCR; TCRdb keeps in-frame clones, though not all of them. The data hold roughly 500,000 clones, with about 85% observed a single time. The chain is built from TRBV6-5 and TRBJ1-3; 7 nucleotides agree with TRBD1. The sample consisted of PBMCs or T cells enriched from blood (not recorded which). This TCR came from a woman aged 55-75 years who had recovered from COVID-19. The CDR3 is CASTSGTVARTIYF. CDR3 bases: TGTGCCAGCACCTCCGGGACAGTAGCCAGGACCATATATTTT.